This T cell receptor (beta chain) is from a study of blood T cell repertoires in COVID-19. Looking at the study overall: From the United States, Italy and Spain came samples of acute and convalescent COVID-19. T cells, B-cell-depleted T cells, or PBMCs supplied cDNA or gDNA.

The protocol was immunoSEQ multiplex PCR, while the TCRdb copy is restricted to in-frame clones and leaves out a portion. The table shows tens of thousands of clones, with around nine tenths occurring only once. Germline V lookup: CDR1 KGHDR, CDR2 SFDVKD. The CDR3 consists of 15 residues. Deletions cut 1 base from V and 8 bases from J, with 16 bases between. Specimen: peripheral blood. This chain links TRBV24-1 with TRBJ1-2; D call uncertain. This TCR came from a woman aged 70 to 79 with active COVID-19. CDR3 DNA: TGTGCCACCAGTGATTTAGGCCCTCGCGGTGGCGGCTACACCTTC. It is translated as CATSDLGPRGGGYTF.